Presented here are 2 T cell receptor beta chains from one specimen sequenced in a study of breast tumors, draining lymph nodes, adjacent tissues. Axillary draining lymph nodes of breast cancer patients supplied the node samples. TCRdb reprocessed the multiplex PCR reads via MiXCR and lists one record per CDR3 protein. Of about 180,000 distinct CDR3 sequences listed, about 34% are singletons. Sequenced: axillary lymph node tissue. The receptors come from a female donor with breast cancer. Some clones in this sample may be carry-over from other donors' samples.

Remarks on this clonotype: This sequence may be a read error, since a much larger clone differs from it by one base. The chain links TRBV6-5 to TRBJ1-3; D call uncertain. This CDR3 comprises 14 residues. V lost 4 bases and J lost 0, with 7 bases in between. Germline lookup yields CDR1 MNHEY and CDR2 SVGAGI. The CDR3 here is CASSSLGSGNTIYF. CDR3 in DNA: TGTGCCAGCAGTTCCCTCGGCTCTGGAAACACCATATATTTT.

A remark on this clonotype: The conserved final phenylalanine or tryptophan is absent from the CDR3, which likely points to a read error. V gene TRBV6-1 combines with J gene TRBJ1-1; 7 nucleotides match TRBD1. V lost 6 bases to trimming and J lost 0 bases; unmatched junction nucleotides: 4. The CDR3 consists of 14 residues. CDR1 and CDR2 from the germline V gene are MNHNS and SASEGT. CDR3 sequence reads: CASRNRGLNTEAFS. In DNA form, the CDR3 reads TGTGCCAGCAGGAACAGGGGTTTGAACACTGAAGCTTTCTCT.